This T cell receptor beta chain emerged from a study of shared clonotypes between healthy human individuals. General observations from the study: The sharing of 4.5% to 5% of naive CD4 clonotypes was seen across a handful of donors. Relative to clonotypes present in all four donors, those not shared had lower generation probabilities.

The table came from immunoSEQ multiplex PCR; TCRdb's copy has only in-frame clones and leaves some out. The sample lists about 2.3 million clones, around 93% occurring once. Note on this clone: Its antigen is not identified.

Trimming took off 5 bases at V and 6 bases at J, with 13 bases between the two ends. Germline V gives CDR1 ENHRY, CDR2 SYGVKD. The CDR3 is 13 amino acids. The V gene is TRBV10-3, the J gene TRBJ1-2; perhaps TRBD1 as D (5 bases). This receptor was identified in a man younger than 35 in good health. Some clones in this sample may be carry-over from other donors' samples. The material sequenced was naive CD4+ T cells from PBMCs. Sample subset: CD45RA+ positively selected. This CDR3 is CAISFQGIDGYTF. CDR3 nucleotides: TGTGCCATCAGTTTTCAGGGAATCGATGGCTACACCTTC.